Included here is one TCR beta chain sequence, with context. What it binds is not known. Trimming cost V 4 bases and J 1 base, with 15 bases left between them. The CDR3 contains 15 residues. Germline V CDR1 and CDR2: DFQATT, SNEGSKA (reference sequence). The sample originates from a study of T-cell reconstitution after alpha-beta-depleted transplantation in children. Findings of the study overall: Reportedly, only several hundred clones from non-depleted graft cells drove alpha-beta T-cell counts at about two months. The study traced high day-60 TCRbeta diversity in some patients to surviving recipient T cells and thymic progenitors. By one year post-transplant, T-cell counts and diversity largely arose from T cells that were newly produced.

TCRbeta library construction was performed incorporating unique molecular identifiers. Each CDR3 protein is one row after TCRdb ran MiXCR on the PCR reads. The data hold about 98,000 distinct CDR3 sequences, with about 25% observed a single time. The gene calls are TRBV20-1 and TRBJ2-3; the D call may be TRBD1 or TRBD2 (5 bases each). This specimen consisted of PBMCs, obtained before TCRalphabeta/CD19-depleted stem cell transplant. The receptor's source is a boy aged 2 to 10 with acute lymphoblastic leukemia, due to receive a stem cell transplant. The CDR3: CSAIALGPRTDTQYF. DNA of the CDR3: TGCAGTGCTATAGCCCTGGGACCGCGCACAGATACGCAGTATTTT.